Below are 28 T cell receptor beta chains sequenced from a single sample in a study of control samples from healthy donors and cancer patients. Sequenced by immunoSEQ multiplex PCR; TCRdb stores in-frame clones only, minus some. The sample carries over 150,000 clones, approximately 91% recorded once. The material sequenced was blood. These receptors were taken from a woman between 40 and 55 years old in good health.

V gene TRBV19 combines with J gene TRBJ2-7; D is possibly TRBD1 (5 bases). Deletions cut 5 bases from V and 5 bases from J, with 13 bases between. CDR1 is LNHDA and CDR2 is SQIVND in the germline V gene (reference sequence). The CDR3 covers 13 residues. The DNA for the CDR3 is TGTGCCAGTAGTCCCCACCAGGGAAACGAGCAGTACTTC. Residues: CASSPHQGNEQYF.

The chain has TRBV4-1 and TRBJ2-7; 7 bases are a match to TRBD1. The CDR3 runs to 15 residues. The J segment lost 5 bases and the V segment lost 1 base, leaving 8 bases of the junction unmatched. Germline-derived CDR1 and CDR2 are MGHRA and YSYEKL. In nucleotides, the CDR3 is TGCGCCAGCAGCCAAGGTCCAGGACAGGTCCACGAGCAGTACTTC. As protein: CASSQGPGQVHEQYF.

The rearrangement joins TRBV6-1 to TRBJ2-7; possibly TRBD1 for D (7 bases). This CDR3 is built from 15 residues. Trimming removed 1 base at V and 4 bases at J, with 14 bases between. Per germline, CDR1 MNHNS and CDR2 SASEGT. This CDR3 reads CASSEEGGGVYEQYF. DNA of the CDR3: TGTGCCAGCAGTGAAGAAGGAGGGGGCGTGTACGAGCAGTACTTC.

The gene calls are TRBV25-1 and TRBJ2-5; 8 bases match TRBD2. The trim removed 2 bases at V and 5 bases at J, leaving 7 bases unmatched. The germline gives CDR1 MGHDK, CDR2 SYGVNS. There are 15 residues in the CDR3. The CDR3 nucleotides are TGTGCCAGCAGTGAAAGTCGGGGGGGCCGGGAGACCCAGTACTTC. This encodes CASSESRGGRETQYF. Together with reference TRBV25-1 and TRBJ2-5, the CDR3 gives the full variable domain: EADIYQTPRYLVIGTGKKITLECSQTMGHDKMYWYQQDPGMELHLIHYSYGVNSTEKGDLSSESTVSRIRTEHFPLTLESARPSHTSQYLCASSESRGGRETQYFGPGTRLLVL.

The CDR3 sequence: CASSPIGTGGSFSGNTIYF. CDR3 bases: TGTGCCAGCAGCCCGATCGGGACAGGGGGCTCCTTTTCTGGAAACACCATATATTTT. The V gene is TRBV27, the J gene TRBJ1-3; 12 nucleotides match TRBD1. The germline V gene encodes CDR1 MNHEY and CDR2 SMNVEV (reference sequence). This CDR3 has 19 residues. V shed 6 bases and J 1 base; nucleotides not matched to a gene: 13.

This clone was detected once. J is TRBJ1-2 and V is TRBV27, with D possibly TRBD1 on 5 matching bases. Germline CDR1 reads MNHEY; CDR2 reads SMNVEV (reference sequence). The CDR3 runs to 14 residues. V was clipped by 6 bases and J by 6 bases, with 17 bases between them. In DNA form, the CDR3 reads TGTGCCAGCAGCCTTACCGGGGCAGGCAATGGCTACACCTTC. Residues: CASSLTGAGNGYTF.

The chain joins TRBV2 to TRBJ1-1, with D perhaps TRBD1 (5 bases). Trimming left V 2 bases short and J 0 bases short, with 22 bases between. This CDR3 comprises 19 residues. Germline-derived CDR1 and CDR2 are SNHLY and FYNNEI. CDR3 sequence (DNA): TGTGCCAGCAGTGAATTTTCTCAGGGTGGCGTTCTTATGAACACTGAAGCTTTCTTT. This translates into CASSEFSQGGVLMNTEAFF.

The J gene is TRBJ1-6, the V gene TRBV6-5; D remains ambiguous. The CDR3 totals 14 residues. CDR1 and CDR2 (germline): MNHEY, SVGAGI. Trimming removed 2 bases at V and 12 bases at J, with 14 bases between. CDR3 loop: CASSYTEGRRPLHF. The CDR3 region has the DNA TGTGCCAGCAGTTACACCGAAGGAAGGCGACCCCTCCACTTT.

The chain uses TRBV7-6 and TRBJ2-7; D is perhaps TRBD2 (6 bases). This CDR3 contains 15 residues. V was cut by 1 base and J by 7 bases, with 17 bases left in between. The germline gives CDR1 SGHVS, CDR2 FNYEAQ. The CDR3 protein is CASSLDGSEGGEQYF. CDR3 DNA: TGTGCCAGCAGCTTAGACGGGAGTGAGGGAGGTGAGCAGTACTTC.

V is TRBV11-2 and J is TRBJ2-1, with D tentatively TRBD1 (6 bases). V lost 0 bases to trimming and J lost 10 bases, with 10 bases between them. Germline-derived CDR1 and CDR2 are SGHAT and FQNNGV. CDR3 length: 13 amino acids. In DNA form, the CDR3 reads TGTGCCAGCAGCTTAGATAGGGGGAAAGAGCAGTTCTTC. It codes for CASSLDRGKEQFF.

The chain is built from TRBV2 and TRBJ1-6, with D perhaps TRBD1 (5 bases). CDR1 is SNHLY, CDR2 FYNNEI, per germline. Trimming removed 11 bases from V and 10 bases from J, with 27 bases in between. The CDR3 consists of 16 residues. The CDR3 sequence is CACLLDPGGKGSPLHF. In nucleotides, the CDR3 is TGTGCCTGCCTTTTAGACCCGGGGGGAAAGGGATCACCCCTCCACTTT.

The table lists this clone with a count of one. J is TRBJ1-4 and V is TRBV5-1; D perhaps matches TRBD1 (5 bases). In germline, CDR1 is SGHRS, CDR2 YFSETQ. Trimming left V 4 bases short and J 0 bases short, with 13 bases between. The length of the CDR3 is 16 residues. Written as DNA, the CDR3 is TGCGCCAGCAGCCCCAACCCGACAGCAACTAATGAAAAACTGTTTTTT. Protein: CASSPNPTATNEKLFF.

The chain uses TRBV6-5 and TRBJ1-1; maybe TRBD1 (5 bases). Trimming stripped 4 bases from V and 7 bases from J, with 10 bases between. CDR3 length equals 12 residues. Germline CDR1 and CDR2: MNHEY and SVGAGI. The CDR3 spells CASSWSGGEAFF. CDR3 nucleotides: TGTGCCAGCAGTTGGAGTGGGGGTGAAGCTTTCTTT.

This chain uses TRBV5-8 with TRBJ2-5, with TRBD1 matching over 12 bases. The CDR3 runs to 17 residues. J lost 3 bases, V lost 3 bases, and 9 bases had no gene match. Germline V gives CDR1 SGHTS, CDR2 YDEGEE. The CDR3 DNA reads TGTGCCAGCAGCTCTCAGGGACAGGGGGCCTGGGAAGAGACCCAGTACTTC. This gives the protein CASSSQGQGAWEETQYF.

This clone was seen just once. The chain joins TRBV7-2 to TRBJ1-5; weak D call: TRBD1 (5 bases). The V end was cut by 5 bases, the J end by 2 bases, with 13 bases between. Germline values: CDR1 SGHTA, CDR2 FQGNSA. This CDR3 contains 15 residues. CDR3 DNA sequence: TGTGCCAGCAGCCCTGGACCGGGGGGCAATCAGCCCCAGCATTTT. Amino acid sequence: CASSPGPGGNQPQHF.

The rearrangement links TRBV30 to TRBJ1-5; D is possibly TRBD1 (5 bases). CDR1 GTSNPN and CDR2 SVGIG come from the germline V gene (reference sequence). CDR3 length: 13 amino acids. CDR3 residues: CAADGGYNQPQHF. CDR3 nucleotide sequence: TGTGCTGCGGACGGGGGATACAATCAGCCCCAGCATTTT.

The chain carries TRBV4-1 and TRBJ1-3; D gene ambiguous. CDR3 size: 14 residues. The V end was cut by 0 bases, the J end by 5 bases, with 8 bases between. The germline gives CDR1 MGHRA, CDR2 YSYEKL. CDR3 region: CASSQEASRNTIYF. The CDR3 DNA reads as TGCGCCAGCAGCCAAGAAGCTTCTCGAAACACCATATATTTT.

The chain joins TRBV29-1 to TRBJ1-2; a possible D gene is TRBD1 (6 bases). Germline assignment: CDR1 SQVTM and CDR2 ANQGSEA. V lost 7 bases to trimming and J lost 3 bases, with 15 bases between them. The CDR3 consists of 13 residues. The CDR3 DNA reads as TGCAGCGGGTCGGAACAGGGCGACTATGGCTACACCTTC. It specifies CSGSEQGDYGYTF.

The rearrangement links TRBV5-1 to TRBJ2-7, with 10 bases matching TRBD1. The CDR3 runs 18 residues. With V trimmed by 4 bases and J by 6 bases, 19 bases remained unmatched. Germline V CDR1 and CDR2: SGHRS, YFSETQ. DNA of the CDR3: TGCGCCAGCAGCGGAGACAGGGGGCTAGGAGCGGAGGGGCTCGAGCAGTACTTC. Residues: CASSGDRGLGAEGLEQYF.

The genes are TRBV5-1 and TRBJ1-1; tentative D call: TRBD1 (5 bases). The germline CDR1 and CDR2 sequences are SGHRS and YFSETQ. The CDR3 contains 17 residues. Trimming cost V 1 base and J 0 bases, with 16 bases left between them. CDR3 bases: TGCGCCAGCAGCTTGAGACAGCTTACTAGTATGAACACTGAAGCTTTCTTT. Protein sequence: CASSLRQLTSMNTEAFF.

This chain connects TRBV27 to TRBJ1-1; possible D gene TRBD1, 5 bases. CDR1 is MNHEY and CDR2 is SMNVEV in the germline V gene (reference sequence). Trimming left V 7 bases short and J 5 bases short, with 14 bases between. The CDR3 is 13 residues long. The CDR3 reads CASTLVGGTEAFF. CDR3 in DNA: TGTGCCAGCACCCTCGTGGGGGGAACTGAAGCTTTCTTT.

The genes are TRBV9 and TRBJ1-2, with TRBD1 identical over 7 bases. The length of the CDR3 is 14 residues. Germline V gene sequence: CDR1 SGDLS, CDR2 YYNGEE. Trimming took 3 bases from V and 2 from J; bases not matched to a gene: 4. Here the CDR3 DNA reads TGTGCCAGCAGCGACAGACAGGGAAACTATGGCTACACCTTC. Amino acid sequence: CASSDRQGNYGYTF.

This sequence joins TRBV10-3 and TRBJ1-6; unclear D gene. Germline assignment: CDR1 ENHRY and CDR2 SYGVKD. V lost 6 bases and J 8 bases, leaving 11 bases between the germline ends. CDR3 length: 13 residues. The CDR3 here is CAIRRAEDSPLHF. The CDR3 coding sequence is TGTGCCATCAGGAGAGCGGAAGATTCACCCCTCCACTTT.

The chain combines TRBV10-1 with TRBJ1-6; 7 bases are a match to TRBD1. This CDR3 is 14 amino acids long. Germline-derived CDR1 and CDR2 are WNHNN and SYGVQD (reference sequence). With V trimmed by 9 bases and J by 0 bases, 2 bases remained unmatched. CDR3 sequence (DNA): TGCGCCAGTCGGGACAGCTCCTATAATTCACCCCTCCACTTT. This translates into CASRDSSYNSPLHF.

The rearrangement links TRBV2 to TRBJ2-3, with D perhaps matching TRBD2 (6 bases). The CDR3 totals 14 residues. The germline V gene encodes CDR1 SNHLY and CDR2 FYNNEI. The V end lost 5 bases, the J end lost 0 bases, and 9 bases lay between the germline ends. CDR3 loop: CASSRTISTDTQYF. The CDR3 bases are TGTGCCAGCAGTAGGACTATCAGCACAGATACGCAGTATTTT.

The V gene is TRBV5-1, the J gene TRBJ1-4; 7 bases agree with TRBD1. The CDR3 length is 17 residues. Germline CDR1 SGHRS, CDR2 YFSETQ. V trimming: 4 bases; J trimming: 5 bases; junction bases outside the gene matches: 14. CDR3: CASSLGTGARGNEKLFF. As DNA, the CDR3 is TGCGCCAGCAGCCTGGGTACAGGGGCGCGGGGCAATGAAAAACTGTTTTTT.

The V call is TRBV7-6, the J call TRBJ2-2; 13 bases are a match to TRBD2. The CDR3 runs 15 residues. The V and J ends lost 8 bases and 6 bases, in that order; junction bases with no gene match: 6. Germline V lookup: CDR1 SGHVS, CDR2 FNYEAQ. The CDR3: CASSTSGGAAGELFF. The CDR3 region has the DNA TGTGCCAGCTCAACTAGCGGGGGGGCCGCCGGGGAGCTGTTTTTT.

V gene TRBV18 combines with J gene TRBJ1-2; 8 bases align to TRBD1. Germline trimming cut 1 base from V and 7 bases from J; bases unmatched to any gene: 2. The CDR3 runs 13 residues. Germline CDR1 and CDR2: KGHSH and LQKENI. For the CDR3, the DNA is TGTGCCAGCTCACCACTGCAGGGGGCTGGCTACACCTTC. This codes for CASSPLQGAGYTF. The whole variable domain, filled in from reference TRBV18 and TRBJ1-2, reads NAGVMQNPRHLVRRRGQEARLRCSPMKGHSHVYWYRQLPEEGLKFMVYLQKENIIDESGMPKERFSAEFPKEGPSILRIQQVVRGDSAAYFCASSPLQGAGYTFGSGTRLTVV.